A selection of T cell receptor beta chains follows, all from one sample in a study of T cell responses to AZD1222 COVID-19 vaccine. Assay used: immunoSEQ multiplex PCR; TCRdb lists only in-frame clones, some missing. The sample shows about 45,000 clones, roughly 90% of them seen only once. The material was peripheral blood, obtained 28 days after the second AZD1222 dose. These receptors were obtained from an adult who received the AZD1222 COVID-19 vaccine. Both conserved end residues are part of each CDR3. A D gene is named only where the DNA matches it firmly. Clone size is shown for a subset of rows, as once, few, many or a class of expanded clone.

abundance	v_gene	j_gene	d_gene	CDR3aa	CDR3nt
.	TRBV5-1	TRBJ2-7	.	CASSLALGGGEQYF	TGCGCCAGCAGCTTGGCCCTGGGGGGTGGAGAGCAGTACTTC
once	TRBV11-2	TRBJ1-4	TRBD1	CASSLGTGGNIGEKLFF	TGTGCCAGCAGCTTAGGGACAGGGGGTAACATTGGAGAAAAACTGTTTTTT
.	TRBV7-9	TRBJ2-6	TRBD1	CASSYPTGSSGANVLTF	TGTGCCAGCAGTTACCCGACAGGGAGCTCTGGGGCCAACGTCCTGACTTTC
.	TRBV7-3	TRBJ2-1	.	CASSLRAATFYNEQFF	TGTGCCAGCAGCTTAAGGGCAGCCACCTTCTACAATGAGCAGTTCTTC
.	TRBV29-1	TRBJ1-4	.	CSVGSAGEKLFF	TGCAGCGTAGGCTCAGCGGGTGAAAAACTGTTTTTT
.	TRBV30	TRBJ1-1	.	CAWSPGPLNTEAFF	TGTGCCTGGAGCCCTGGACCCTTGAACACTGAAGCTTTCTTT
few	TRBV6-1	TRBJ2-7	.	CASSERDTDGSEQYF	TGTGCCAGCAGTGAAAGGGACACGGACGGATCCGAGCAGTACTTC
.	TRBV6-2/TRBV6-3	TRBJ1-5	.	CASSFEQPFNQPQHF	TGTGCCAGCAGTTTTGAACAGCCTTTTAATCAGCCCCAGCATTTT
once	TRBV5-8	TRBJ2-7	TRBD1	CASSPRGPYYEQYF	TGTGCCAGCAGCCCCAGGGGGCCCTACTACGAGCAGTACTTC
.	TRBV24-1	TRBJ2-4	.	CATTGGDNIQYF	TGTGCCACCACAGGAGGAGACAACATTCAGTACTTC
.	TRBV3-1/TRBV3-2	TRBJ2-1	.	CASSQYLDAENEQFF	TGTGCCAGCAGCCAGTACCTAGATGCGGAAAATGAGCAGTTCTTC
.	TRBV7-9	TRBJ2-7	TRBD1	CASSPTWDSYEQYF	TGTGCCAGCAGCCCCACTTGGGACAGCTACGAGCAGTACTTC
.	TRBV29-1	TRBJ2-7	TRBD2	CSVAVLAGAPYEQYF	TGCAGCGTTGCAGTACTAGCGGGAGCCCCCTACGAGCAGTACTTC
.	TRBV5-6	TRBJ2-1	.	CASSRRGPSGDNEQFF	TGTGCCAGCAGCCGTAGGGGGCCTAGCGGAGACAATGAGCAGTTCTTC
.	TRBV28	TRBJ1-5	.	CASGQFSSNQPQHF	TGTGCCAGTGGACAGTTTTCTAGCAATCAGCCCCAGCATTTT
.	TRBV5-1	TRBJ1-5	.	CASSLEGGGNQPQHF	TGCGCCAGCAGCTTGGAGGGGGGTGGCAATCAGCCCCAGCATTTT
.	TRBV7-7	TRBJ2-7	.	CASSRGISDSYEQYF	TGTGCCAGCAGCCGCGGGATCTCGGATTCCTACGAGCAGTACTTC
.	TRBV2	TRBJ1-1	.	CASSGSILPEAFF	TGTGCCAGCAGTGGCAGTATTCTCCCTGAAGCTTTCTTT
few	TRBV5-4	TRBJ1-2	TRBD1	CASSPGTGEDYGYTF	TGTGCCAGCAGCCCGGGGACAGGGGAGGACTATGGCTACACCTTC
.	TRBV7-9	TRBJ2-7	.	CASSKELAGQYF	TGTGCCAGCAGTAAGGAGCTGGCGGGGCAGTACTTC
.	TRBV30	TRBJ1-5	.	CAWSVGFGTQHF	TGTGCCTGGAGTGTTGGTTTCGGGACCCAGCATTTT
.	TRBV27	TRBJ1-1	.	CASKDGVNTEAFF	TGTGCCAGCAAGGATGGGGTAAACACTGAAGCTTTCTTT
few	TRBV7-9	TRBJ1-2	TRBD1	CASSYGQGVGYTF	TGTGCCAGCAGCTACGGACAGGGGGTAGGCTACACCTTC
.	TRBV4-2	TRBJ2-7	TRBD2	CASSQATSGSPYEQYF	TGTGCCAGCAGCCAAGCCACTAGCGGGTCCCCCTACGAGCAGTACTTC
.	TRBV18	TRBJ1-1	.	CASSPAVEAAGVEAFF	TGTGCCAGCTCACCCGCGGTGGAGGCGGCGGGGGTGGAAGCTTTCTTT
.	TRBV6-1	TRBJ1-1	.	CASSYLGNTEAFF	TGTGCCAGCAGCTACTTGGGGAACACTGAAGCTTTCTTT
.	TRBV11-3	TRBJ2-2	TRBD2	CASSLGATSGSGELFF	TGTGCCAGCAGCTTAGGGGCGACTAGCGGTTCCGGGGAGCTGTTTTTT
.	TRBV29-1	TRBJ2-5	TRBD1	CSVATGGGETQYF	TGCAGCGTTGCCACAGGGGGAGGAGAGACCCAGTACTTC
.	TRBV19	TRBJ1-1	TRBD1	CASNPTGGTEAFF	TGTGCCAGTAACCCGACAGGGGGGACTGAAGCTTTCTTT
.	TRBV7-6	TRBJ2-2	.	CASSVYWVGTGELFF	TGTGCCAGCAGCGTATATTGGGTGGGCACCGGGGAGCTGTTTTTT
.	TRBV5-1	TRBJ2-3	.	CASISGAVSTDTQYF	TGCGCCAGCATCAGTGGAGCGGTTAGCACAGATACGCAGTATTTT
few	TRBV18	TRBJ1-2	.	CASSEGMAGNYGYTF	TGTGCCAGCTCGGAAGGCATGGCAGGAAACTATGGCTACACCTTC
.	TRBV5-1	TRBJ1-6	.	CASSLAGRSPLHF	TGCGCCAGCAGCTTGGCCGGACGTTCACCCCTCCACTTT
.	TRBV30	TRBJ2-7	.	CACHGGRPSSYEQYF	TGTGCCTGCCACGGGGGGCGGCCGAGCTCCTACGAGCAGTACTTC
.	TRBV20-1	TRBJ1-1	.	CSASSRANTEAFF	TGCAGTGCTAGTAGTAGGGCGAACACTGAAGCTTTCTTT
few	TRBV7-2	TRBJ2-7	.	CASSPSAGRSYEQYF	TGTGCCAGCAGCCCATCTGCGGGACGCTCCTACGAGCAGTACTTC
.	TRBV10-3	TRBJ1-3	.	CATGGSGNTIYF	TGTGCCACCGGGGGTTCTGGAAACACCATATATTTT